Below are 29 T cell receptor beta chains sequenced from a single sample in a study of blood T cell repertoires in COVID-19. Repertoires were generated with immunoSEQ multiplex PCR, while TCRdb's copy carries only in-frame clones and drops some. The table has roughly 200,000 clones, about 82% seen once. The specimen sequenced was PBMCs or T cells enriched from blood (not recorded which). The receptors were sampled from a woman younger than 45 who had recovered from COVID-19.

The rearrangement links TRBV15 to TRBJ1-4; 8 bases agree with TRBD1. The CDR3 runs 16 residues. Germline CDR1 LNHNV, CDR2 YYDKDF (reference sequence). Losses at the gene ends were 6 bases for V and 7 bases for J; bases not matched to a gene: 13. The CDR3 DNA follows: TGTGCCACCAGTAAGGGACAGGCGGGGTCTGGTGAAAAACTGTTTTTT. As protein: CATSKGQAGSGEKLFF.

The CDR3, as DNA: TGTGCCAGCAGCTTAGCCACTGACTATGGCTACACCTTC. This codes for CASSLATDYGYTF. The chain has TRBV7-2 and TRBJ1-2; D unclear. Trimming removed 0 bases at V and 3 bases at J, with 5 bases between. The CDR3 totals 13 residues. Per germline, CDR1 SGHTA and CDR2 FQGNSA.

The V and J genes are TRBV5-6 and TRBJ1-5; D not certain. CDR1 is SGHDT, CDR2 YYEEEE, per germline. This CDR3 has 13 amino acids. Trimming took 1 base from V and 7 from J, leaving 9 bases between them. CDR3 sequence: CASSLRSGQPQHF. The DNA of the CDR3 is TGTGCCAGCAGCTTGCGTTCCGGGCAGCCCCAGCATTTT.

On this clone: A junction end diverges from the germline sequence, so it may reflect a read error. The chain is built from TRBV6-1 and TRBJ2-7; D gene uncertain. Germline V gives CDR1 MNHNS, CDR2 SASEGT. The CDR3 contains 10 residues. CDR3 residues: CASSEGDPKF. The CDR3 DNA reads as TGTGCCAGCAGTGAAGGAGATCCGAAATTC.

The chain carries TRBV28 and TRBJ2-1, with D perhaps matching TRBD2 (6 bases). The CDR3 contains 15 residues. V was trimmed by 7 bases and J by 0 bases, leaving 13 bases between them. From germline, CDR1 is MDHEN and CDR2 SYDVKM. The CDR3 region is CASTPRRGSYNEQFF. The CDR3, as DNA: TGTGCCAGCACCCCGAGGAGGGGCTCCTACAATGAGCAGTTCTTC.

The V and J genes are TRBV29-1 and TRBJ2-6, with 9 bases identical to TRBD1. The CDR3 extends over 15 amino acids. The junction had 2 bases not matched to a gene; V was cut back by 3 bases and J by 2 bases. The germline CDR1 and CDR2 sequences are SQVTM and ANQGSEA. The CDR3 DNA is TGCAGCGTTGAGGGGACAGGGCCTGGGGCCAACGTCCTGACTTTC. Its translation is CSVEGTGPGANVLTF. The full variable domain, completed using reference TRBV29-1 and TRBJ2-6, is SAVISQKPSRDICQRGTSLTIQCQVDSQVTMMFWYRQQPGQSLTLIATANQGSEATYESGFVIDKFPISRPNLTFSTLTVSNMSPEDSSIYLCSVEGTGPGANVLTFGAGSRLTVL.

The V call is TRBV6-5, the J call TRBJ1-1; no reliable D call. Germline V gene sequence: CDR1 MNHEY, CDR2 SVGAGI. V gave up 5 bases and J gave up 1 base, with 8 bases separating them. The CDR3 is 13 amino acids. CDR3 sequence (DNA): TGTGCCAGCAGTCTGGCCCAGAACACTGAAGCTTTCTTT. Translating it yields CASSLAQNTEAFF.

This chain links TRBV5-1 with TRBJ2-6; the D gene is possibly TRBD1 (6 bases). Germline V gene lookup returns CDR1 SGHRS and CDR2 YFSETQ. The germline V and J ends were trimmed by 3 bases and 1 base, with 8 bases remaining between them. The CDR3 consists of 15 residues. DNA for the CDR3: TGCGCCAGCAGCTCCAGGGGATCTGGGGCCAACGTCCTGACTTTC. Translating gives CASSSRGSGANVLTF.

J is TRBJ2-1 and V is TRBV14, with TRBD2 matching 8 bases. The CDR3 extends over 15 amino acids. Looked up from germline, CDR1 is SGHDN and CDR2 is FVKESK. V shed 6 bases and J 6 bases; nucleotides not matched to a gene: 10. The CDR3 DNA reads as TGTGCCAGCAGTCAGCGGGAGATGGAATTCAATGAGCAGTTCTTC. This codes for CASSQREMEFNEQFF.

The rearrangement uses TRBV24-1 and TRBJ2-1; the match to TRBD1 covers 9 bases. Germline loops: CDR1 KGHDR, CDR2 SFDVKD. V lost 1 base and J lost 7; bases outside the gene matches: 7. This CDR3 has 16 amino acids. This chain's CDR3 is CATSDFGTGFSNEQFF. In nucleotides, the CDR3 is TGTGCCACCAGTGATTTCGGGACAGGGTTTTCGAATGAGCAGTTCTTC.

This clone was seen a handful of times. This chain joins TRBV6-4 and TRBJ2-3, with TRBD1 identical over 10 bases. V lost 3 bases to trimming and J lost 4 bases; unmatched junction nucleotides: 1. The CDR3 loop spans 14 amino acids. CDR1 and CDR2 from the germline V gene are MRHNA and SNTAGT. CDR3 sequence reads: CASSEGTGADTQYF. The CDR3 DNA is TGTGCCAGCAGTGAAGGGACAGGGGCAGATACGCAGTATTTT.

V gene TRBV5-6 combines with J gene TRBJ2-7; no definite D call. CDR1 SGHDT and CDR2 YYEEEE come from the germline V gene. The CDR3 spans 14 residues. V was cut by 0 bases and J by 2 bases, with 9 bases left in between. The CDR3 nucleotides read TGTGCCAGCAGCTTGGTTCCTGACACCTACGAGCAGTACTTC. Translated, it gives CASSLVPDTYEQYF. Variable domain in full (rest from reference TRBV5-6 and TRBJ2-7): DAGVTQSPTHLIKTRGQQVTLRCSPKSGHDTVSWYQQALGQGPQFIFQYYEEEERQRGNFPDRFSGHQFPNYSSELNVNALLLGDSALYLCASSLVPDTYEQYFGPGTRLTVT.

This chain connects TRBV27 to TRBJ2-1; 7 bases are a match to TRBD2. Looked up from germline, CDR1 is MNHEY and CDR2 is SMNVEV (reference sequence). This CDR3 comprises 15 residues. The V and J ends lost 3 bases and 4 bases, in that order; junction bases with no gene match: 6. The CDR3 DNA sequence: TGTGCCAGCAGTTTCGGGCTAGCGGATTACAATGAGCAGTTCTTC. Translating gives CASSFGLADYNEQFF.

V usage is TRBV25-1 and J usage is TRBJ1-1; D is uncertain. Trimming took off 2 bases at V and 2 bases at J, with 9 bases between the two ends. The germline gives CDR1 MGHDK, CDR2 SYGVNS. CDR3 size: 14 residues. The CDR3 DNA reads as TGTGCCAGCAGTGAACAGGACTCAAACACTGAAGCTTTCTTT. It specifies CASSEQDSNTEAFF.

The rearrangement joins TRBV4-1 to TRBJ2-1; TRBD2 aligns across 8 bases. The CDR3 has 13 residues. CDR1 is MGHRA and CDR2 is YSYEKL in the germline V gene. V lost 7 bases, J lost 9 bases, and 8 bases stayed unmatched. CDR3 region: CASTQRERAEQFF. Here the CDR3 DNA reads TGCGCCAGCACACAGCGGGAGAGGGCTGAGCAGTTCTTC.

V is TRBV3-1 (or the pseudogene TRBV3-2) and J is TRBJ1-3; TRBD1 matches at 7 bases. With V trimmed by 3 bases and J by 2 bases, 10 bases remained unmatched. The CDR3 covers 17 residues. Germline CDR1 and CDR2: LGHDT and YNNKEL (reference sequence). CDR3 DNA: TGTGCCAGCAGCCAGCACGGGACAGCGATTACTGGAAACACCATATATTTT. This sequence encodes CASSQHGTAITGNTIYF.

This chain joins TRBV3-1 (or the pseudogene TRBV3-2) and TRBJ2-7; TRBD2 matches 8 bases. Germline CDR1 and CDR2: LGHDT and YNNKEL (reference sequence). The CDR3 contains 15 residues. V gave up 4 bases and J gave up 0 bases; unmatched junction bases: 5. This chain's CDR3 is CASSRAAGGSYEQYF. CDR3 nucleotides: TGTGCCAGCAGCCGGGCGGCGGGAGGCTCCTACGAGCAGTACTTC.

The V and J genes are TRBV7-2 and TRBJ2-7; tentatively, D is TRBD1 (5 bases). The CDR3 sequence is 13 residues long. Per germline, CDR1 SGHTA and CDR2 FQGNSA. Between the trimmed V and J ends, which lost 4 bases and 3 bases, there was a span of 10 bases. The CDR3 DNA follows: TGTGCCAGCAGCTCCGACAGACTCTACGAGCAGTACTTC. This gives the protein CASSSDRLYEQYF.

The V and J genes are TRBV6-5 and TRBJ1-2, with no clear D. V dropped 6 bases and J dropped 8 bases, with 13 bases sitting between them. This CDR3 has 12 residues. Per germline, CDR1 MNHEY and CDR2 SVGAGI. The CDR3 DNA reads TGTGCCAGCAGGTCATCACAGCACGGCTACACCTTC. It encodes CASRSSQHGYTF.

This clone has just one count. The CDR3 sequence is CASSQKLAGDGELFF. DNA for the CDR3: TGCGCCAGCAGCCAAAAGTTAGCGGGGGACGGGGAGCTGTTTTTT. This rearrangement joins TRBV4-1 to TRBJ2-2; 9 bases are a match to TRBD2. Germline V gives CDR1 MGHRA, CDR2 YSYEKL. J lost 7 bases, V lost 2 bases, and 5 bases had no gene match. The CDR3 extends over 15 amino acids.

The chain couples TRBV9 to TRBJ1-2; 10 nucleotides align to TRBD1. CDR3 length: 14 amino acids. Trimming cost V 4 bases and J 6 bases; bases outside gene matches: 6. Germline V gene sequence: CDR1 SGDLS, CDR2 YYNGEE. This CDR3 is CASSSTGQGDGYTF. The DNA for the CDR3 is TGTGCCAGCAGCAGTACCGGACAGGGGGATGGCTACACCTTC.

The chain has TRBV5-4 and TRBJ1-6; 7 bases are a match to TRBD1. Germline-derived CDR1 and CDR2 are SGHNT and YYREEE (reference sequence). There are 16 residues in the CDR3. V lost 2 bases and J lost 7; bases outside the gene matches: 9. The CDR3 coding sequence is TGTGCCAGCAGCTTACATTGGGGCAGGGGGAATTCACCCCTCCACTTT. The encoded protein is CASSLHWGRGNSPLHF.

The chain recombines TRBV4-2 with TRBJ2-3; tentative D call: TRBD2 (5 bases). CDR3 length: 16 amino acids. Trimming removed 0 bases from V and 2 bases from J, with 12 bases in between. CDR1 is LGHNA, CDR2 YNFKEQ, per germline. In DNA, the CDR3 is TGTGCCAGCAGCCAAGATGTCGGGGAATTCACAGATACGCAGTATTTT. Translated: CASSQDVGEFTDTQYF.

The CDR3: CASSFIPGTGGNEQFF. The DNA of the CDR3 is TGTGCCAGCAGCTTTATCCCAGGGACAGGGGGCAATGAGCAGTTCTTC. The V call is TRBV7-3, the J call TRBJ2-1, with TRBD1 matching 11 bases. V dropped 3 bases and J dropped 6; count of bases not matched to a gene: 7. The CDR3 runs to 16 residues. Per germline, CDR1 SGHTA and CDR2 FQGTGA.

This rearrangement joins TRBV11-3 to TRBJ2-3, with 8 bases matching TRBD2. V lost 5 bases and J lost 3; bases outside the gene matches: 10. CDR1 SGHNT and CDR2 YENEEA come from the germline V gene. The CDR3 has 16 residues. The CDR3 DNA follows: TGTGCCAGCAGCCTTGGCGGGGGGCGAGAGACAGATACGCAGTATTTT. This gives the protein CASSLGGGRETDTQYF.

In this sample, this clone turned up once. The chain combines TRBV3-1 (or the pseudogene TRBV3-2) with TRBJ2-3; 7 bases map to TRBD1. CDR3 size: 17 residues. CDR1 LGHDT and CDR2 YNNKEL come from the germline V gene (reference sequence). V shed 0 bases and J 6 bases; nucleotides not matched to a gene: 12. This CDR3 reads CASSQEGQLIVGDTQYF. The CDR3 DNA reads TGTGCCAGCAGCCAAGAGGGACAGCTCATTGTGGGGGATACGCAGTATTTT.

The chain links TRBV3-1 (or the pseudogene TRBV3-2) to TRBJ2-7; 10 nucleotides align to TRBD2. From germline, CDR1 is LGHDT and CDR2 YNNKEL (reference sequence). V trimming: 4 bases; J trimming: 3 bases; junction bases outside the gene matches: 6. CDR3 length: 15 amino acids. The CDR3 nucleotides are TGTGCCAGCAGCCCCCTAGCGGGAGTAGGCTACGAGCAGTACTTC. This sequence encodes CASSPLAGVGYEQYF.

The chain has TRBV5-5 and TRBJ2-3; D perhaps matches TRBD2 (5 bases). V lost 0 bases and J lost 2, with 19 bases in between. CDR3 length: 18 amino acids. Germline V gene lookup returns CDR1 SGHKS and CDR2 YYEKEE (reference sequence). CDR3 loop: CASSLGVSGEQFTDTQYF. The CDR3 region has the DNA TGTGCCAGCAGCTTGGGGGTGTCCGGGGAACAATTCACAGATACGCAGTATTTT.

V and J are TRBV18 and TRBJ2-2; the match to TRBD1 covers 9 bases. The CDR3 has 15 amino acids. Trimming removed 3 bases from V and 1 base from J; junction bases left unmatched: 0. The germline V gene encodes CDR1 KGHSH and CDR2 LQKENI. CDR3 sequence reads: CASSPGQGNTGELFF. The CDR3 bases are TGTGCCAGCTCACCGGGACAGGGGAACACCGGGGAGCTGTTTTTT.